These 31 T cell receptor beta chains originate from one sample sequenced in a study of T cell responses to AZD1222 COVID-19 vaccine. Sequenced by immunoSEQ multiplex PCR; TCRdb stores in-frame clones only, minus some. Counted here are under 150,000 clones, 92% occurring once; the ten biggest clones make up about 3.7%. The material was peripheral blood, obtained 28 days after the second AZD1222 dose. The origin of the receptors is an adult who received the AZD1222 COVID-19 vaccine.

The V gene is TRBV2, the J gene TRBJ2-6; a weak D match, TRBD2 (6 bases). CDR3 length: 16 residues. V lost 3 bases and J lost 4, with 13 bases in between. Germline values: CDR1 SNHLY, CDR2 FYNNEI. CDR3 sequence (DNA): TGTGCCAGCAGTGACGGCAAGGGACTCGGGGCCAACGTCCTGACTTTC. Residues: CASSDGKGLGANVLTF.

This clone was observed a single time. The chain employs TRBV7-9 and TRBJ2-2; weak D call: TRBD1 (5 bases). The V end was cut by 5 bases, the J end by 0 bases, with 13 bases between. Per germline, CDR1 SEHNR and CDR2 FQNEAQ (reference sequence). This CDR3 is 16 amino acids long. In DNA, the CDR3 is TGTGCCAGCAGCCATAACCAGGGCACGAACACCGGGGAGCTGTTTTTT. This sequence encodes CASSHNQGTNTGELFF.

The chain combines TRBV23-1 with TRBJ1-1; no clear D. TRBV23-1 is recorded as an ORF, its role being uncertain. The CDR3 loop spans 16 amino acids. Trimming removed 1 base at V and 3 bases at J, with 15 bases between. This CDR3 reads CASSQWGRGYDTEAFF. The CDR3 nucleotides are TGCGCCAGCAGTCAATGGGGTCGCGGATACGACACTGAAGCTTTCTTT.

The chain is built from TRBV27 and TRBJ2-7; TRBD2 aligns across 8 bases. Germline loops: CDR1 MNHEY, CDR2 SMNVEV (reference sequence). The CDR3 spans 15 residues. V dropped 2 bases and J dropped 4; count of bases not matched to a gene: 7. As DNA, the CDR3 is TGTGCCAGCAGTTTAGCGGGAGGAAATTTTTACGAGCAGTACTTC. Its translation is CASSLAGGNFYEQYF.

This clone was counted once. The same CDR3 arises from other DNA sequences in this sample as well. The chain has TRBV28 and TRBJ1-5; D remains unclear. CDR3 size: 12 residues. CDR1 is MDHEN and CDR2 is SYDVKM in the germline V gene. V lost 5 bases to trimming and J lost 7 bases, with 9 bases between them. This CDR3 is CASSPSRQPQHF. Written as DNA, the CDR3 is TGTGCCAGCAGTCCCTCCCGACAGCCCCAGCATTTT.

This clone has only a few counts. The CDR3 here is CASRAINEKLFF. The CDR3 DNA follows: TGTGCCAGCAGGGCGATTAATGAAAAACTGTTTTTT. The V call is TRBV12-3 or TRBV12-4, the J call TRBJ1-4; D unresolved. V lost 6 bases, J lost 4 bases, and 6 bases lay in between. The CDR3 contains 12 residues.

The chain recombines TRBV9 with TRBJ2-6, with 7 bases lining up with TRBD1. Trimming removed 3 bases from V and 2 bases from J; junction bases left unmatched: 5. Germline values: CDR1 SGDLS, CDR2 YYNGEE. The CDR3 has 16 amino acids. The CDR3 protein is CASSATTGTGANVLTF. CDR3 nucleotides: TGTGCCAGCAGCGCAACGACAGGGACTGGGGCCAACGTCCTGACTTTC.

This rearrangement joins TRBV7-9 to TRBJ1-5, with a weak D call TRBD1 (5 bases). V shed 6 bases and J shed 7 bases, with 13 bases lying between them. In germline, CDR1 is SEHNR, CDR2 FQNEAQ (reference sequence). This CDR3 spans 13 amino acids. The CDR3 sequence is CASSSGDRQPQHF. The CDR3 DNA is TGTGCCAGCAGTTCCGGGGACCGGCAGCCCCAGCATTTT.

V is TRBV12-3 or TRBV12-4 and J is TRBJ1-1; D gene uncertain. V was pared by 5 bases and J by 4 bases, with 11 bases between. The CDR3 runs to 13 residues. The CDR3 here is CASSPPEGTEAFF. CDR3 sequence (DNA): TGTGCCAGCAGTCCTCCGGAGGGCACTGAAGCTTTCTTT.

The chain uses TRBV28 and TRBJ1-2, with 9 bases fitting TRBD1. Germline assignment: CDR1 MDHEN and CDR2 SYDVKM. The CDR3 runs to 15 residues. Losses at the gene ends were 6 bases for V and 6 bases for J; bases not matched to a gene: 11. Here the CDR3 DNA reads TGTGCCAGCAGCCCCCACAGGGGGCCGCAGAATGGCTACACCTTC. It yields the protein CASSPHRGPQNGYTF.

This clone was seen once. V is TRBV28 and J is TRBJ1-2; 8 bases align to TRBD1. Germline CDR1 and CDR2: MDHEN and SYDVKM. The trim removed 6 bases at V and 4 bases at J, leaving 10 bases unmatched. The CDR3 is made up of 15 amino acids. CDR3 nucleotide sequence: TGTGCCAGCAGCACAGGGGGAGCGGGCTCCTATGGCTACACCTTC. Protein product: CASSTGGAGSYGYTF.

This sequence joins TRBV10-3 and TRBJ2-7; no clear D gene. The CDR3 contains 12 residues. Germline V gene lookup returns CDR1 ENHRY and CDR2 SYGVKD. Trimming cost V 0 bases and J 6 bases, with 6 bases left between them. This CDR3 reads CAISESRVEQYF. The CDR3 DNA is TGTGCCATCAGTGAGTCAAGGGTCGAGCAGTACTTC.

CDR3 coding DNA: TGCGCCAGCAGCCAAGGGGGACTAGCTAGATACGAGCAGTACTTC. Amino acid sequence: CASSQGGLARYEQYF. The chain joins TRBV4-1 to TRBJ2-7; TRBD2 aligns across 9 bases. This CDR3 is built from 15 residues. After removal of 1 base from V and 4 bases from J, the junction contained 5 bases not matched to a gene. CDR1 is MGHRA and CDR2 is YSYEKL in the germline V gene.

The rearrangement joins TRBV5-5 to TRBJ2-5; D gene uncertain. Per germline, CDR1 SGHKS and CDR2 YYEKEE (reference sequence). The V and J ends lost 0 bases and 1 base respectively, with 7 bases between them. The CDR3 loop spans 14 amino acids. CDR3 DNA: TGTGCCAGCAGCTTGGCGGTGCGCCAAGAGACCCAGTACTTC. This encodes CASSLAVRQETQYF.

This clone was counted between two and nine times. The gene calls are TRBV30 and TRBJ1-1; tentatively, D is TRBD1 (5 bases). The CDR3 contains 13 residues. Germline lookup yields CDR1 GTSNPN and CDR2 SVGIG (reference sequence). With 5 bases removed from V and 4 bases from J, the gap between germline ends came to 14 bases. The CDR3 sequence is CAWGTIGRTEAFF. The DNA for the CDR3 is TGTGCCTGGGGGACTATCGGACGCACTGAAGCTTTCTTT.

CDR3 in amino acids: CASSVRPEDGTDTQYF. The CDR3 nucleotides read TGTGCCAGCAGCGTCCGTCCCGAGGACGGTACGGATACGCAGTATTTT. The chain has TRBV9 and TRBJ2-3; no reliable D call. Trimming cost V 2 bases and J 6 bases, with 19 bases left between them. The germline V gene encodes CDR1 SGDLS and CDR2 YYNGEE. The CDR3 sequence is 16 residues long.

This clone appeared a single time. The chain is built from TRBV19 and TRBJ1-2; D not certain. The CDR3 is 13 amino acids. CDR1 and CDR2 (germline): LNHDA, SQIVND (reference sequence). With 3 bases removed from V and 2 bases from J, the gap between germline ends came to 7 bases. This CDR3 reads CASSIIGNYGYTF. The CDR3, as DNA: TGTGCCAGTAGTATTATAGGGAACTATGGCTACACCTTC. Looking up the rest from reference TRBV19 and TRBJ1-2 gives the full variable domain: DGGITQSPKYLFRKEGQNVTLSCEQNLNHDAMYWYRQDPGQGLRLIYYSQIVNDFQKGDIAEGYSVSREKKESFPLTVTSAQKNPTAFYLCASSIIGNYGYTFGSGTRLTVV.

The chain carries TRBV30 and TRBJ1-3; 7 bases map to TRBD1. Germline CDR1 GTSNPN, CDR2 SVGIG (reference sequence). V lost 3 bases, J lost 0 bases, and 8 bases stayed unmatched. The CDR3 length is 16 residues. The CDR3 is CAWRAWGQISGNTIYF. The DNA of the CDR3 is TGTGCCTGGAGGGCTTGGGGACAGATCTCTGGAAACACCATATATTTT.

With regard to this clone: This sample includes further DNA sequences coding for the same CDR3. CDR3 loop: CASSLAGTAYNEQFF. In DNA form, the CDR3 reads TGTGCCAGCAGCTTAGCGGGAACGGCCTACAATGAGCAGTTCTTC. The chain recombines TRBV7-2 with TRBJ2-1; no firm D call. Germline CDR1 reads SGHTA; CDR2 reads FQGNSA. There are 15 residues in the CDR3. Between the trimmed V and J ends, which lost 0 bases and 2 bases, there was a span of 8 bases.

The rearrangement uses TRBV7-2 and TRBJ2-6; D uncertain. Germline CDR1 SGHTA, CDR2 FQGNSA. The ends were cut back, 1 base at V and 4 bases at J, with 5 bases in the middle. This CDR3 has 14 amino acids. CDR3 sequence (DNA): TGTGCCAGCAGCTTAGAATCAGGGGCCAACGTCCTGACTTTC. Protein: CASSLESGANVLTF.

Here the CDR3 DNA reads TGTGCCAGCAGCTTAATGGTGGGCTCCTATAATTCACCCCTCCACTTT. Translated, it gives CASSLMVGSYNSPLHF. The gene calls are TRBV7-8 and TRBJ1-6; D remains unclear. V gave up 2 bases and J gave up 0 bases, with 8 bases separating them. The germline V gene encodes CDR1 SGHVS and CDR2 FQNEAQ. The CDR3 loop spans 16 amino acids.

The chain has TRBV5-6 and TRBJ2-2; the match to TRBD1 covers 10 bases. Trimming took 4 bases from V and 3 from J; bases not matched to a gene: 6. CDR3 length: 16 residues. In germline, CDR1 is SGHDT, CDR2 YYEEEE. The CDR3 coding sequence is TGTGCCAGCAGCGCGGACAGGGGGGCCGACACCGGGGAGCTGTTTTTT. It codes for CASSADRGADTGELFF.

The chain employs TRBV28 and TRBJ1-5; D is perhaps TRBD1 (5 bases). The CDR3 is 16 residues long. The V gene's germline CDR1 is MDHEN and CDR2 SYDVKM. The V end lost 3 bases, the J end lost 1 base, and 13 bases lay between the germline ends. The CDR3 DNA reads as TGTGCCAGCAGTTTTAGTAGGGAGGGGAGCAATCAGCCCCAGCATTTT. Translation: CASSFSREGSNQPQHF.

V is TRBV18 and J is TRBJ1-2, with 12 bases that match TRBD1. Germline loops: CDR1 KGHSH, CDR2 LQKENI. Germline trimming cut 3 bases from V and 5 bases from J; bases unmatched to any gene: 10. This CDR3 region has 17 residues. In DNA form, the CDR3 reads TGTGCCAGCTCACCGCCGGGACAGGGGGCCCTTTCGTATGGCTACACCTTC. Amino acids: CASSPPGQGALSYGYTF.

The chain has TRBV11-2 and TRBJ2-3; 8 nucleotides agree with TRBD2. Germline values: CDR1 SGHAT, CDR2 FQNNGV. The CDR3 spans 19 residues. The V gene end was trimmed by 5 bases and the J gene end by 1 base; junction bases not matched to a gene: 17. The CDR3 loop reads CASSPIAGGRRRGTDTQYF. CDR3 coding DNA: TGTGCCAGCAGCCCGATAGCGGGCGGGAGGCGGAGGGGCACAGATACGCAGTATTTT.

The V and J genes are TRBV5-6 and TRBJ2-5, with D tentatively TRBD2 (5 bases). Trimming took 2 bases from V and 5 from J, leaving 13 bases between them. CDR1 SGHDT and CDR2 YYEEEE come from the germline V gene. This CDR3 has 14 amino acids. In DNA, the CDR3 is TGTGCCAGCAGCTTACCCGGGAATTTCGAGACCCAGTACTTC. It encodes CASSLPGNFETQYF. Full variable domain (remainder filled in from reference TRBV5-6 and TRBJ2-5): DAGVTQSPTHLIKTRGQQVTLRCSPKSGHDTVSWYQQALGQGPQFIFQYYEEEERQRGNFPDRFSGHQFPNYSSELNVNALLLGDSALYLCASSLPGNFETQYFGPGTRLLVL.

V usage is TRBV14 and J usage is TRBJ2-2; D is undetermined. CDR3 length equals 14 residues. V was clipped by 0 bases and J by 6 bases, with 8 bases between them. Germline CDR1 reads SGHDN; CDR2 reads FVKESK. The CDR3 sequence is CASSQDFCPGELFF. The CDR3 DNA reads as TGTGCCAGCAGCCAAGATTTTTGCCCCGGGGAGCTGTTTTTT.

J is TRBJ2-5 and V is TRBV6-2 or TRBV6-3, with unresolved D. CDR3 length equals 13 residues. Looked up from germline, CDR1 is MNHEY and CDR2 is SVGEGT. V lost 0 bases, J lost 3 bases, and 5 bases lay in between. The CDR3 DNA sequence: TGTGCCAGCAGTTACTCGAGAAAAGAGACCCAGTACTTC. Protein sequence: CASSYSRKETQYF.

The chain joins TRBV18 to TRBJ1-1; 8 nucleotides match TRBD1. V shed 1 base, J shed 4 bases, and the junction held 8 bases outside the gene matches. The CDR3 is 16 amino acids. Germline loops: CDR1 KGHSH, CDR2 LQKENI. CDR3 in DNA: TGTGCCAGCTCACCACAAGTGAACAGGGGGTCCACTGAAGCTTTCTTT. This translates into CASSPQVNRGSTEAFF.

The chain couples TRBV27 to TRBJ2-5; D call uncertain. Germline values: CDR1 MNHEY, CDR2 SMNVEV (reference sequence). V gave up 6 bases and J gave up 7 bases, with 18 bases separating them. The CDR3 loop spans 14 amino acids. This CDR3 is CASSQDSGRATQYF. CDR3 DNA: TGTGCCAGCAGCCAAGATTCCGGGCGTGCGACCCAGTACTTC.

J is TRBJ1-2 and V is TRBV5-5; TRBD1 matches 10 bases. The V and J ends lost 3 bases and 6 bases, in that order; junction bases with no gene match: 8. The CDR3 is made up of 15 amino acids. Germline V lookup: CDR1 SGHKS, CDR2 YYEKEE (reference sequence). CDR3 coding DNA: TGTGCCAGCAGCTCGCTGGGACAGGGGTTACATGGCTACACCTTC. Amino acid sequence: CASSSLGQGLHGYTF.